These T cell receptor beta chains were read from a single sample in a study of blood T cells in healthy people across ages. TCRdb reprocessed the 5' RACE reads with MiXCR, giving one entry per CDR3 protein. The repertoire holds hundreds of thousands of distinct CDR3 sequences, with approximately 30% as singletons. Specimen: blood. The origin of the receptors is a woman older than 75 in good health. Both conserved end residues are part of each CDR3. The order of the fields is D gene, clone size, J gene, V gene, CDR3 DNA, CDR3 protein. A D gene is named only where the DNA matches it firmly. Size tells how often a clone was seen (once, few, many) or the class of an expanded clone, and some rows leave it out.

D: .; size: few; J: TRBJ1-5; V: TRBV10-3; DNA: TGTGCCATCAGTGAGTCGGGACGGAACGATCAGCCCCAGCATTTT; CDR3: CAISESGRNDQPQHF
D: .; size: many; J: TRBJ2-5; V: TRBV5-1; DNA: TGCGCCAGCAGCTTGGTACAATCTTTGGAGACCCAGTACTTC; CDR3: CASSLVQSLETQYF
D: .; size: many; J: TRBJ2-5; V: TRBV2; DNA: TGTGCCAGCAGTGAAGGGGGGTCGGAGACCCAGTACTTC; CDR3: CASSEGGSETQYF
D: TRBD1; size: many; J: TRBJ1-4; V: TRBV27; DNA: TGTGCCAGCAAGAGCGACAGGGGGTCTTTCGGAAAACTGTTTTTT; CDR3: CASKSDRGSFGKLFF
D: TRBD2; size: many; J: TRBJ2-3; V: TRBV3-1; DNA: TGTGCCAGCAGCCAAGGGTTGCCGAGCGGGGGAGTTAATACGCAGTATTTT; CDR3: CASSQGLPSGGVNTQYF
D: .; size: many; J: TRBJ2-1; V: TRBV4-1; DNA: TGCGCCAGCAGCCCGTTGCCTTCGGCGGAATACAATGAGCAGTTCTTC; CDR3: CASSPLPSAEYNEQFF
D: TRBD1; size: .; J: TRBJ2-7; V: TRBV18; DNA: TGTGCCAGCTCGGGACAGGAGTCCTACGAGCAGTACTTC; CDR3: CASSGQESYEQYF
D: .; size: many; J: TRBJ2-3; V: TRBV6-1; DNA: TGTGCCAGCAGGTCGGGGGTCGAGGGACTGGGTACGCAGTATTTT; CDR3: CASRSGVEGLGTQYF
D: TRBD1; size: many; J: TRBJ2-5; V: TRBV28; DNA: TGTGCCAGCAGTTTAGGGACAGGGGGCAATCAGGAGACCCAGTACTTC; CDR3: CASSLGTGGNQETQYF
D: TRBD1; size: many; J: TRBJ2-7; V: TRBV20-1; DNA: TGCAGTGCTAGCGGGACAGGGTTCGAGCAGTACTTC; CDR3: CSASGTGFEQYF
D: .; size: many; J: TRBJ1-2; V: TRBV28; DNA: TGTGCCAGCAGTTTTTATATGTCCGCCTATGGCTACACCTTC; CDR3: CASSFYMSAYGYTF
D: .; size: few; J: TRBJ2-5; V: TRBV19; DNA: TGTGCCAGTAGTGTCTGGGGGGCCGGGGAGACCCAGTACTTC; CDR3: CASSVWGAGETQYF
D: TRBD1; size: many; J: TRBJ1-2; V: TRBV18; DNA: TGTGCCAGCTCACCAAACAGGGGGACAAACTATGGCTACACCTTC; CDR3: CASSPNRGTNYGYTF
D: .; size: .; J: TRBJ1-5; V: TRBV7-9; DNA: TGTGCCAGCAGCCCTGACAAGGTCCAGCCCCAGCATTTT; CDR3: CASSPDKVQPQHF
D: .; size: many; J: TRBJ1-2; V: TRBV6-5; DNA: TGTGCCAGCAGAATATCCACAGCGTATGGCTACACCTTC; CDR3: CASRISTAYGYTF
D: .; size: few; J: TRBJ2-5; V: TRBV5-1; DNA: TGCGCCAGCAGCCCACAGGGTCTTGGGGGAGAGACCCAGTACTTC; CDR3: CASSPQGLGGETQYF
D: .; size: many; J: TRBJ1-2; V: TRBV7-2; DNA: TGTGCCAGCAGCTCAACACGGAGCTATGGCTACACCTTC; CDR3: CASSSTRSYGYTF
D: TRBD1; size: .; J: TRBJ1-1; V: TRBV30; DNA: TGTGCCTGGAGACAGGGGGGGGACACTGAAGCTTTCTTT; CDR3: CAWRQGGDTEAFF
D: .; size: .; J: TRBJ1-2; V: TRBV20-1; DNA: TGCAGTGCTAGAGATAGGACGAACTATGGCTACACCTTC; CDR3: CSARDRTNYGYTF
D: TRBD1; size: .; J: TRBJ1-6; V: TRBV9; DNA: TGTGCCAGCAGCGTAGGACAGGGGGGAAATTCACCCCTCCACTTT; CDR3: CASSVGQGGNSPLHF
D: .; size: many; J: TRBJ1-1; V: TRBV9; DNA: TGTGCCAGCAGCTCCGGGGCAAGGACTGAAGCTTTCTTT; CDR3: CASSSGARTEAFF
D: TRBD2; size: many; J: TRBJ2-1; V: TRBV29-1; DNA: TGCAGCGTTGAAGTTGCCCGGGGGGGCGGCTACAATGAGCAGTTCTTC; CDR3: CSVEVARGGGYNEQFF
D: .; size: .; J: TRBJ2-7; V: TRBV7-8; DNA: TGTGCCAGCAGCTCTCATGGCAATGAGCAGTACTTC; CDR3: CASSSHGNEQYF
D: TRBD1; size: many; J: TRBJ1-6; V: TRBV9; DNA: TGTGCCAGCAGCGTGGAGGGACAGTCTAATTCACCCCTCCACTTT; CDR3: CASSVEGQSNSPLHF
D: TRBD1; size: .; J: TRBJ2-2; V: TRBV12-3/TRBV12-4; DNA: TGTGCCAGCAGTCCGCCGGGACAGGACACCGGGGAGCTGTTTTTT; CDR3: CASSPPGQDTGELFF
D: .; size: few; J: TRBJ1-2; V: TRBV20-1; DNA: TGCAGTGCTAGATCAGGGACCGAGGGCTACACCTTC; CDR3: CSARSGTEGYTF
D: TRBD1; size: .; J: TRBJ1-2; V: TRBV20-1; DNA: TGCAGTGCCGCCGGACAGGGAAAAGACTATGGCTACACCTTC; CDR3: CSAAGQGKDYGYTF
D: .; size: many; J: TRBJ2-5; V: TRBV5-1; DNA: TGCGCCAGCAGCTTGGGCTCGCACCAAGAGACCCAGTACTTC; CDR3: CASSLGSHQETQYF
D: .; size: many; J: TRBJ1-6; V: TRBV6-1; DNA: TGTGCCAGCAGGGACCCGGGAGTTAGAAATTCACCCCTCCACTTT; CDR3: CASRDPGVRNSPLHF
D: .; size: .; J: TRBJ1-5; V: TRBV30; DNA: TGTGCCTGGGGGGGGGGAAGCAATCAGCCCCAGCATTTT; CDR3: CAWGGGSNQPQHF
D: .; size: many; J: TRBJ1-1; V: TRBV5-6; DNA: TGTGCCAGCAGCTTGGAAGGACAGCCAAGGTTCATGAACACTGAAGCTTTCTTT; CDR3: CASSLEGQPRFMNTEAFF
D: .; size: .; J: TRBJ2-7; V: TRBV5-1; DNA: TGCGCCAGCAGCTTGGGGGGCAGGGGTAGCTCCTACGAGCAGTACTTC; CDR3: CASSLGGRGSSYEQYF
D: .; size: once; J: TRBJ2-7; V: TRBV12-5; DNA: TGTGCTAGTGGACGCTCCTACGAGCAGTACTTC; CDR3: CASGRSYEQYF
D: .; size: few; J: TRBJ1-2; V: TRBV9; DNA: TGTGCCAGCAGCGGAAGAGAAAATTTTAAGGATAACTATGGCTACACCTTC; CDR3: CASSGRENFKDNYGYTF
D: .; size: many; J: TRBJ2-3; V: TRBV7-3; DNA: TGTGCCAGCAGCCAGAGCCCTTGGGGGACAGATACGCAGTATTTT; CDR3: CASSQSPWGTDTQYF
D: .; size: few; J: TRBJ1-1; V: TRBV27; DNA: TGTGCCAGCAGTTTACGAGCAGGCCTTGAACGGACTGAAGCTTTCTTT; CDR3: CASSLRAGLERTEAFF
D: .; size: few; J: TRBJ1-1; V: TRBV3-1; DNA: TGTGCCAGCAGCCGAGGGGGGGTCCCGAACACTGAAGCTTTCTTT; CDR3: CASSRGGVPNTEAFF
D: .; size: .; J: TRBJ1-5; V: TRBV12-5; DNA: TGTGCTAGTGTCCAGGGTTCGGCCTATCAGCCCCAGCATTTT; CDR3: CASVQGSAYQPQHF